Shown below are 5 T cell receptor beta chains from a single sample sequenced in a study of blood T cell repertoires in COVID-19. Here immunoSEQ multiplex PCR was the method, and the copy in TCRdb shows in-frame clones only, minus some. The sample consists of 85,000 to 110,000 clones, 89% of them appearing once. The material sequenced was peripheral blood. These receptors were obtained from a woman of 80 years or more in a cohort sampled during active COVID-19.

V and J are TRBV10-2 and TRBJ1-2, with TRBD1 matching over 8 bases. Unmatched junction bases numbered 4, after V lost 3 bases and J lost 4 bases. CDR1 is WSHSY, CDR2 SAAADI, per germline. This CDR3 has 14 residues. This chain's CDR3 is CASSDRTGSYGYTF. CDR3 coding DNA: TGCGCCAGCAGTGATAGGACAGGGTCCTATGGCTACACCTTC.

This chain connects TRBV2 to TRBJ2-5, with D possibly matching TRBD1 (6 bases). V was pared by 7 bases and J by 3 bases, with 12 bases between. Germline CDR1 is SNHLY and CDR2 is FYNNEI. CDR3 length: 13 residues. In DNA form, the CDR3 reads TGTGCCAGCAATGTGGCAGGGGAAGAGACCCAGTACTTC. Translated, it gives CASNVAGEETQYF.

V gene TRBV4-1 combines with J gene TRBJ2-7, with a tentative D call TRBD1 (5 bases). Germline V lookup: CDR1 MGHRA, CDR2 YSYEKL. The CDR3 has 14 amino acids. The V end was cut by 2 bases, the J end by 3 bases, with 11 bases between. The CDR3: CASSQPGKVYEQYF. In DNA form, the CDR3 reads TGCGCCAGCAGCCAACCAGGGAAGGTCTACGAGCAGTACTTC.

This chain joins TRBV5-1 and TRBJ1-2; 7 positions agree with TRBD1. Germline V gene data show CDR1 as SGHRS and CDR2 as YFSETQ. CDR3 length: 14 amino acids. With 4 bases clipped from V and 4 bases from J, the junction kept 7 bases outside the gene matches. The CDR3 protein is CASSMGQQSYGYTF. In DNA form, the CDR3 reads TGCGCCAGCAGCATGGGACAGCAGTCCTATGGCTACACCTTC.

This rearrangement joins TRBV2 to TRBJ2-1; the match to TRBD1 covers 7 bases. Trimming cost V 7 bases and J 7 bases; bases outside gene matches: 13. The V gene's germline CDR1 is SNHLY and CDR2 FYNNEI. The CDR3 runs to 15 residues. CDR3 coding DNA: TGTGCCAGCACCCGAGGGACAGCTGCCGGAAATGAGCAGTTCTTC. As protein: CASTRGTAAGNEQFF.